This record looks at one T cell receptor beta chain sequence and its context. This sample is part of a study of T cell changes during pregnancy in multiple sclerosis. Germline lookup yields CDR1 KGHSH and CDR2 LQKENI. The CDR3 runs to 15 residues. V lost 3 bases, J lost 6 bases, and 3 bases stayed unmatched. Profiling relied on immunoSEQ multiplex PCR, and the TCRdb table lists in-frame clones only, not all of them. The table lists approximately 100,000 clones, 94% of them singletons. The receptor was derived from a female donor with multiple sclerosis, enrolled in a pregnancy study. The J gene is TRBJ2-7, the V gene TRBV18, with 15 nucleotides matching TRBD2. This specimen was peripheral blood, taken before pregnancy. In DNA form, the CDR3 reads TGTGCCAGCTCACCCGGACTAGCGGGAGGGACCGAGCAGTACTTC. Protein: CASSPGLAGGTEQYF.